This T cell receptor (beta chain) was observed in a study of cytomegalovirus exposure and HLA in healthy donors. General study results and limits: First-cohort TCR clusters tended to co-occur in the 120 or so validation repertoires, a later analysis found. A few CMV-associated chains proved CMV antigen-specific in vitro. It was reportedly the case that the classifier diagnosed cytomegalovirus status with high specificity and sensitivity.

The ends were cut back, 0 bases at V and 8 bases at J, with 20 bases in the middle. The length of the CDR3 is 17 residues. Germline CDR1 reads MNHEY; CDR2 reads SMNVEV (reference sequence). Concerning this clone itself: As yet, its antigen is unknown.

Libraries were prepared by immunoSEQ multiplex PCR; TCRdb keeps only in-frame clonotypes and omits some of them. Here the sample spans 180,000 or so clones, around 80% being singletons. This chain joins TRBV27 and TRBJ2-1, with a weak D call TRBD2 (6 bases). This TCR was sampled from a woman in her twenties or thirties in good health and CMV-seropositive. Sequences were obtained from PBMCs. The CDR3 sequence is CASSLSPFARDKHEQFF. Here the CDR3 DNA reads TGTGCCAGCAGTTTATCCCCATTCGCGCGGGATAAGCATGAGCAGTTCTTC.